This T cell receptor (beta chain) was identified in a study of cytomegalovirus exposure and HLA in healthy donors. Study results and caveats: Earlier analysis yielded a pattern in which most TCR beta V segments were productive about 87% or about 30% of the time. A missense variant in DCLRE1C was later tied to TCR beta V- and J-gene trimming. Later, an analysis showed that TCR beta chains associated with HLA were more clonally expanded than others that were equally common. Several of the most significant clusters appeared linked to common viral pathogens, based on a later analysis.

About this clone: Its antigen is currently unknown.

The PCR used 60 Vbeta and 13 Jbeta primers. The assay was immunoSEQ multiplex PCR, and TCRdb's table has in-frame clones only and misses some. The sample gives approximately 120,000 clones, about 79% of which show up once; roughly 3.5% is in the top ten. This CDR3 is 17 amino acids long. The V gene lost 0 bases and the J gene lost 1 base, with 14 bases spanning the gap. The germline V gene encodes CDR1 LGHNA and CDR2 YSLEER. The clonotype originates from a woman aged 45-65 years in good health and CMV-seronegative. The J gene is TRBJ2-3, the V gene TRBV4-3, with a possible D match to TRBD2 (6 bases). Specimen: PBMCs. The CDR3 nucleotides are TGCGCCAGCAGCCAAGATCCGGGCGGGGTCGGCACAGATACGCAGTATTTT. The encoded protein is CASSQDPGGVGTDTQYF.